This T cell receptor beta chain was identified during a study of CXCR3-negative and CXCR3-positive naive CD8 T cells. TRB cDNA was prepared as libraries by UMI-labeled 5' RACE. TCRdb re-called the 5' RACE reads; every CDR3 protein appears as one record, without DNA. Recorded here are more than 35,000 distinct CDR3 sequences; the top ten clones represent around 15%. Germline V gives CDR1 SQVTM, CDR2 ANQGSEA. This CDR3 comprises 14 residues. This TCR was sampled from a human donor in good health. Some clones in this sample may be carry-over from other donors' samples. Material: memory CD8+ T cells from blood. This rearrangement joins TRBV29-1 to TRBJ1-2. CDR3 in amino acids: CSVEAQAEENGYTF. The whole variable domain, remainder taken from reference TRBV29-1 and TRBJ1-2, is SAVISQKPSRDICQRGTSLTIQCQVDSQVTMMFWYRQQPGQSLTLIATANQGSEATYESGFVIDKFPISRPNLTFSTLTVSNMSPEDSSIYLCSVEAQAEENGYTFGSGTRLTVV.